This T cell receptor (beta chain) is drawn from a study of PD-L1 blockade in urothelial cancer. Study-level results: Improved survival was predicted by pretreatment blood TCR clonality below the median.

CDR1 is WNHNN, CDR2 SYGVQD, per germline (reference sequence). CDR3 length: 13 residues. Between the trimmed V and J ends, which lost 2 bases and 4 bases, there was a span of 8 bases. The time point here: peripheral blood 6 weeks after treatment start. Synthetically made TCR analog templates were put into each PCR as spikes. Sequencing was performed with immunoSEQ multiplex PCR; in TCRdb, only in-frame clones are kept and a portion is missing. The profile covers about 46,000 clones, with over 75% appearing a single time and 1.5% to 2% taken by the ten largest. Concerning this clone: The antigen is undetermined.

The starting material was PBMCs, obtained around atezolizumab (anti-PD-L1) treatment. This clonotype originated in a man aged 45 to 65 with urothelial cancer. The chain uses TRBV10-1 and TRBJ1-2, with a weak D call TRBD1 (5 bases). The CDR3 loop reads CASSENRFYGYTF. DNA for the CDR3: TGCGCCAGCAGTGAGAACAGGTTCTATGGCTACACCTTC.